This TCR beta chain comes out of a study of long-term antiretroviral therapy in people with HIV. The assay used was immunoSEQ (version v3.0), run at survey level. Assay used: immunoSEQ multiplex PCR; TCRdb lists only in-frame clones, some missing. Of around 38,000 clones listed, about 94% are singletons. Germline V gene sequence: CDR1 SGHAT, CDR2 FQNNGV. The V gene lost 5 bases and the J gene lost 1 base, with 8 bases spanning the gap. CDR3 length: 14 residues. The sequencing used unsorted PBMCs, collected about 9.1 years after starting antiretroviral therapy. This TCR was sampled from a man aged 30-40 years with HIV. This sequence joins TRBV11-2 and TRBJ2-2; no clear D. The CDR3 bases are TGTGCCAGCAGCCCAGTTGTGAACACCGGGGAGCTGTTTTTT. Residues: CASSPVVNTGELFF.